This TCR beta chain was found in a study of CD4 T cells in relation to SARS-CoV-2 and coronaviruses. Only in-frame clones appear in the TCRdb table, and some are missing; sequencing was by immunoSEQ multiplex PCR. This table has approximately 18,000 clones, approximately 80% appearing once. CD4+ T cells from unexposed donors were obtained before the COVID-19 pandemic (2011-2018). The cells were cultured for approximately ten days before CD4+ T cells were isolated. Unexposed-donor CD4+ T cells were probed with SARS-CoV-2 S/N and four cold-coronavirus spikes, cells permitting. A remark on this clone: As yet, its antigen is unknown.

Per the germline V gene, CDR1 is SGHRS and CDR2 is YFSETQ. The CDR3 is 15 residues long. The V and J ends lost 4 bases and 7 bases, in that order; junction bases with no gene match: 5. The source material was CD4+ T cells from PBMCs, cultured in vitro. This clonotype originated in a human donor in good health. This rearrangement joins TRBV5-1 to TRBJ1-6; 10 bases fit TRBD1. The CDR3 spells CASSADRGNNSPLHF. The CDR3, as DNA: TGCGCCAGCAGCGCGGACAGGGGGAACAATTCACCCCTCCACTTT.